This is a list of T cell receptor beta chains from one sample in a study of shared clonotypes between healthy human individuals. Repertoires were generated with immunoSEQ multiplex PCR, while TCRdb's copy carries only in-frame clones and drops some. This sample has about 2.5 million clones, with 80% to 95% found just once. The sequencing input was naive CD4+ T cells from PBMCs. The receptors were gathered from a man aged 18-30 years in good health. Some clones in this sample may be carry-over from other donors' samples. The CDR3 runs from the conserved cysteine through the conserved F or W. Each record gives: V gene, D gene, J gene, clone size, CDR3 protein, CDR3 DNA. The D gene is left open where the match is weak. Size is stated for part of the rows, as once, few or many counts, or as a class when the clone is expanded.

TRBV11-1,TRBD1,TRBJ1-1,NA,CASSPGTGRTEAFF,TGTGCCAGCAGCCCAGGGACAGGGAGGACTGAAGCTTTCTTT
TRBV19,NA,TRBJ1-1,NA,CASSQGRNTEAFF,TGTGCCAGTAGTCAGGGGAGGAACACTGAAGCTTTCTTT
TRBV28,TRBD2,TRBJ2-7,NA,CASSPSAASGRIYEQYF,TGTGCCAGCAGTCCCTCCGCGGCTAGCGGGAGAATCTACGAGCAGTACTTC
TRBV4-3,NA,TRBJ2-7,NA,CASSQEARADYEQYF,TGCGCCAGCAGCCAAGAGGCCCGGGCCGACTACGAGCAGTACTTC
TRBV9,NA,TRBJ2-4,NA,CASSVGLGENIQYF,TGTGCCAGCAGCGTCGGACTGGGGGAAAACATTCAGTACTTC
TRBV5-1,NA,TRBJ1-2,once,CASSSRPGHTYGYTF,TGCGCCAGCAGCTCCCGGCCCGGACACACCTATGGCTACACCTTC
TRBV28,NA,TRBJ2-3,NA,CASSAPGGTDTQYF,TGTGCCAGCAGCGCCCCCGGAGGCACAGATACGCAGTATTTT
TRBV7-7,NA,TRBJ2-1,NA,CASSQLADPYNEQFF,TGTGCCAGCAGCCAGCTCGCGGACCCCTACAATGAGCAGTTCTTC
TRBV28,NA,TRBJ2-7,NA,CASSLGGGYEQYF,TGTGCCAGCAGTTTGGGGGGAGGCTACGAGCAGTACTTC
TRBV19,NA,TRBJ2-3,NA,CASSMTARTDTQYF,TGTGCCAGTAGTATGACGGCTCGCACAGATACGCAGTATTTT
TRBV7-8,NA,TRBJ1-2,NA,CASSLEAGPFYGYTF,TGTGCCAGCAGCTTAGAGGCAGGCCCTTTCTATGGCTACACCTTC
TRBV5-1,TRBD1,TRBJ2-7,NA,CASSLSGTGAQQQYF,TGCGCCAGCAGCTTGTCCGGGACAGGGGCCCAGCAGCAGTACTTC
TRBV18,NA,TRBJ2-2,NA,CASSPIGTPNTGELFF,TGTGCCAGCTCACCAATAGGGACACCGAACACCGGGGAGCTGTTTTTT